The 24 T cell receptor beta chains given below trace back to one sample, sequenced in a study of neurological immune-mediated disorders. One entry per CDR3 protein results from TCRdb running MiXCR on the 5' RACE reads. The sample holds approximately 100,000 distinct CDR3 sequences, 3.5% to 4% seen once. Specimen: PBMCs. The receptors were gathered from a woman aged 18-35 years with multiple sclerosis.

This clonotype was seen repeatedly, ten times or more. The genes are TRBV20-1 and TRBJ1-4; no firm D call. V dropped 3 bases and J dropped 4 bases, with 6 bases sitting between them. From germline, CDR1 is DFQATT and CDR2 SNEGSKA (reference sequence). This CDR3 is built from 12 residues. DNA for the CDR3: TGCAGTGCTAGGGCCCTTAATGAAAAACTGTTTTTT. Translation: CSARALNEKLFF.

This clonotype was picked up many times. The chain recombines TRBV6-6 with TRBJ1-2; D ambiguous. The ends were cut back, 5 bases at V and 4 bases at J, with 14 bases in the middle. Per germline, CDR1 MNHNY and CDR2 SVGAGI (reference sequence). The CDR3 extends over 14 amino acids. For the CDR3, the DNA is TGTGCCAGCAGTATTTCCAGCTCCCCCTATGGCTACACCTTC. It specifies CASSISSSPYGYTF.

This clonotype was observed many times. V and J are TRBV7-2 and TRBJ2-1; no clear D gene. The germline V gene has CDR1 SGHTA and CDR2 FQGNSA. V was pared by 5 bases and J by 5 bases, with 10 bases between. This CDR3 contains 13 residues. Here the CDR3 reads CASSRATNNEQFF. The CDR3, as DNA: TGTGCCAGCAGCCGCGCTACTAACAATGAGCAGTTCTTC.

This clonotype was detected many times. The rearrangement links TRBV27 to TRBJ2-4, with TRBD2 matching over 7 bases. Losses at the gene ends were 1 base for V and 1 base for J; bases not matched to a gene: 4. This CDR3 comprises 16 residues. The V gene's germline CDR1 is MNHEY and CDR2 SMNVEV (reference sequence). The CDR3 loop reads CASSLLGGFAKNIQYF. CDR3 DNA sequence: TGTGCCAGCAGTTTATTGGGGGGGTTTGCCAAAAACATTCAGTACTTC.

This clonotype has at least ten counts. This sequence joins TRBV6-5 and TRBJ1-1, with 7 bases that match TRBD1. Germline V gene data show CDR1 as MNHEY and CDR2 as SVGAGI. Trimming took 10 bases from V and 1 from J; bases not matched to a gene: 12. The CDR3 totals 15 residues. In DNA, the CDR3 is TGTGCCACCGCCCGGGACAGCGCCGCGAACACTGAAGCTTTCTTT. Protein: CATARDSAANTEAFF.

This clonotype was observed many times. This chain links TRBV7-9 with TRBJ2-3, with D unclear. This CDR3 is 15 amino acids long. Germline V gene sequence: CDR1 SEHNR, CDR2 FQNEAQ (reference sequence). Trimming left V 3 bases short and J 3 bases short, with 13 bases between. CDR3 amino acids: CASSFGAGLTDTQYF. CDR3 sequence (DNA): TGTGCCAGCAGCTTTGGAGCCGGCCTGACAGATACGCAGTATTTT.

This clonotype has a count of ten or more. CDR3 sequence: CASSLGVMGLAGYTF. CDR3 bases: TGTGCCAGCAGCTTGGGGGTGATGGGACTAGCTGGCTACACCTTC. J is TRBJ1-2 and V is TRBV5-6, with D possibly TRBD1 on 5 matching bases. The V and J ends lost 0 bases and 7 bases respectively, with 16 bases between them. From germline, CDR1 is SGHDT and CDR2 YYEEEE. CDR3 length: 15 residues.

Many counts were recorded for this clonotype. This sequence joins TRBV6-6 and TRBJ2-3; 12 bases align to TRBD2. J was trimmed by 3 bases and V by 5 bases; bases with no gene match: 6. The germline V gene has CDR1 MNHNY and CDR2 SVGAGI (reference sequence). CDR3 length: 16 residues. This chain's CDR3 is CASSRRLAGVTDTQYF. CDR3 in DNA: TGTGCCAGCAGTCGCCGACTAGCGGGAGTTACAGATACGCAGTATTTT.

Turning to this clonotype: At one end, the junction sequence differs from germline, possibly due to a read error. This sequence joins TRBV12-5 and TRBJ1-5; D is uncertain. The CDR3 is 12 residues long. Per the germline V gene, CDR1 is LGHNT and CDR2 is FRNRAP. CDR3 sequence: CASGPTDQPQNF. The CDR3 region has the DNA TGTGCTAGTGGTCCAACTGATCAGCCCCAGAATTTT.

This clonotype was observed many times. Here the CDR3 reads CASSAGQGKAQYF. CDR3 DNA sequence: TGTGCCAGCAGTGCGGGACAGGGGAAGGCCCAGTACTTC. V usage is TRBV25-1 and J usage is TRBJ2-5, with TRBD1 matching 10 bases. The CDR3 sequence is 13 residues long. Germline V CDR1 and CDR2: MGHDK, SYGVNS. V lost 4 bases to trimming and J lost 9 bases; unmatched junction nucleotides: 5.

At least ten counts were recorded for this clonotype. The chain employs TRBV5-6 and TRBJ1-4, with D perhaps TRBD1 (6 bases). Germline CDR1 SGHDT, CDR2 YYEEEE. The CDR3 runs 15 residues. The V gene lost 0 bases and the J gene lost 5 bases, with 11 bases spanning the gap. This chain's CDR3 is CASSLVAGANEKLFF. In DNA form, the CDR3 reads TGTGCCAGCAGCTTGGTGGCAGGGGCCAATGAAAAACTGTTTTTT.

At least ten counts were recorded for this clonotype. The chain uses TRBV6-1 and TRBJ2-1, with D unclear. The CDR3 sequence is 15 residues long. V was cut by 4 bases and J by 0 bases, with 10 bases left in between. The germline V gene encodes CDR1 MNHNS and CDR2 SASEGT. This chain's CDR3 is CASSARQSSYNEQFF. Here the CDR3 DNA reads TGTGCCAGCAGTGCCCGACAAAGCTCCTACAATGAGCAGTTCTTC.

This clonotype occurred many times. This chain links TRBV7-9 with TRBJ1-4, with TRBD1 matching 8 bases. Germline trimming cut 1 base from V and 10 bases from J; bases unmatched to any gene: 11. This CDR3 region has 16 residues. Looked up from germline, CDR1 is SEHNR and CDR2 is FQNEAQ (reference sequence). CDR3 DNA sequence: TGTGCCAGCAGCTTAGTGCTGGACAGGGCGGGCGCAAAACTGTTTTTT. It encodes CASSLVLDRAGAKLFF.

This clonotype was recorded at least ten times. The rearrangement joins TRBV20-1 to TRBJ2-3, with 10 bases that match TRBD2. Per the germline V gene, CDR1 is DFQATT and CDR2 is SNEGSKA (reference sequence). CDR3 length: 16 amino acids. Germline trimming cut 4 bases from V and 6 bases from J; bases unmatched to any gene: 13. The CDR3 DNA reads TGCAGTGCTAACTCTGGACTAGCGGCCAATGGGGATACGCAGTATTTT. Its protein is CSANSGLAANGDTQYF.

The chain is built from TRBV30 and TRBJ1-1, with D uncertain. CDR1 GTSNPN and CDR2 SVGIG come from the germline V gene (reference sequence). The V end lost 4 bases, the J end lost 5 bases, and 8 bases lay between the germline ends. The CDR3 runs to 11 residues. CDR3 sequence: CAWKGWTEAFF. The CDR3 coding sequence is TGTGCCTGGAAGGGATGGACTGAAGCTTTCTTT.

Many counts were recorded for this clonotype. V is TRBV19 and J is TRBJ1-5, with D possibly TRBD1 on 6 matching bases. This CDR3 comprises 15 residues. Trimming stripped 3 bases from V and 0 bases from J, with 9 bases between. Germline loops: CDR1 LNHDA, CDR2 SQIVND (reference sequence). CDR3 residues: CASSIPGDSNQPQHF. DNA of the CDR3: TGTGCCAGTAGTATCCCAGGGGATAGCAATCAGCCCCAGCATTTT.

This clonotype came up many times. The chain carries TRBV3-1 and TRBJ2-3, with TRBD2 identical over 12 bases. Germline CDR1 reads LGHDT; CDR2 reads YNNKEL (reference sequence). The length of the CDR3 is 21 residues. The trim removed 0 bases at V and 0 bases at J, leaving 13 bases unmatched. The CDR3 nucleotides are TGTGCCAGCAGCCAAGAAAGACTAGCGGGGGACCAGACCACTAGCACAGATACGCAGTATTTT. This sequence encodes CASSQERLAGDQTTSTDTQYF.

This clonotype showed up just a few times. This chain joins TRBV4-1 and TRBJ1-5; D unclear. Germline CDR1 is MGHRA and CDR2 is YSYEKL. The length of the CDR3 is 16 residues. V was clipped by 2 bases and J by 2 bases, with 13 bases between them. The CDR3 here is CASSQMSQSGNQPQHF. Written as DNA, the CDR3 is TGCGCCAGCAGCCAAATGTCACAGTCAGGCAATCAGCCCCAGCATTTT.

This clonotype has a count of ten or more. The chain uses TRBV6-6 and TRBJ2-7, with 8 bases identical to TRBD2. Germline lookup yields CDR1 MNHNY and CDR2 SVGAGI (reference sequence). The V segment lost 6 bases and the J segment 5 bases; nucleotides outside the gene matches: 12. This CDR3 contains 15 residues. CDR3 sequence reads: CASSRGGMGVDEQYF. The CDR3 DNA reads TGTGCCAGCAGCCGGGGGGGGATGGGGGTGGACGAGCAGTACTTC.

Many counts were recorded for this clonotype. This chain links TRBV20-1 with TRBJ2-4, with D possibly being TRBD1 (5 bases). This CDR3 has 13 amino acids. CDR1 is DFQATT and CDR2 is SNEGSKA in the germline V gene (reference sequence). The germline V and J ends were trimmed by 3 bases and 4 bases, with 10 bases remaining between them. CDR3 residues: CSASNPGKNIQYF. The DNA of the CDR3 is TGCAGTGCTAGTAATCCAGGGAAAAACATTCAGTACTTC.

The chain joins TRBV3-1 to TRBJ1-1; 12 positions match TRBD1. The CDR3 consists of 16 residues. Germline-derived CDR1 and CDR2 are LGHDT and YNNKEL (reference sequence). Trimming cost V 1 base and J 7 bases; bases outside gene matches: 7. This chain's CDR3 is CASSQVGQGAPGEAFF. CDR3 DNA sequence: TGTGCCAGCAGCCAAGTGGGACAGGGGGCGCCGGGTGAAGCTTTCTTT.

This clonotype has a count of ten or more. The chain recombines TRBV12-3 or TRBV12-4 with TRBJ2-5; D is undetermined. Between the trimmed V and J ends, which lost 6 bases and 1 base, there was a span of 9 bases. This CDR3 is built from 13 residues. The DNA for the CDR3 is TGTGCCAGCAGCTCAATGACCCAAGAGACCCAGTACTTC. Its protein is CASSSMTQETQYF.

This clonotype has at least ten counts. J is TRBJ1-4 and V is TRBV3-1; D is uncertain. The ends were cut back, 2 bases at V and 5 bases at J, with 0 bases in the middle. Germline assignment: CDR1 LGHDT and CDR2 YNNKEL (reference sequence). This CDR3 comprises 11 residues. The CDR3 DNA reads as TGTGCCAGCAGCCAAAATGAAAAACTGTTTTTT. Its protein is CASSQNEKLFF.

This clonotype was recorded many times. The V and J genes are TRBV5-1 and TRBJ1-1, with 10 bases identical to TRBD1. Germline-derived CDR1 and CDR2 are SGHRS and YFSETQ. This CDR3 region has 16 residues. J lost 4 bases, V lost 0 bases, and 6 bases had no gene match. CDR3 DNA sequence: TGCGCCAGCAGCTTGGGCTCGGGACAGGGGAGCACTGAAGCTTTCTTT. This sequence encodes CASSLGSGQGSTEAFF.